This passage covers 5 T cell receptor beta chains from one sample sequenced in a study of cytotoxic CD8 clonotypes in ibrutinib-treated CLL. Only in-frame clones appear in the TCRdb table, and some are missing; sequencing was by immunoSEQ multiplex PCR. The table includes fewer than 400,000 clones, roughly 67% detected once. The specimen was PBMCs, collected after 36 months of ibrutinib treatment. The receptors were sampled from a human donor with chronic lymphocytic leukemia.

For this clone: This sample includes further DNA sequences coding for the same CDR3. This sequence joins TRBV9 and TRBJ2-5; D is possibly TRBD1 (6 bases). There are 13 residues in the CDR3. V lost 2 bases and J lost 2, with 7 bases in between. Germline CDR1 reads SGDLS; CDR2 reads YYNGEE. The CDR3 reads CASSVQGQETQYF. In DNA form, the CDR3 reads TGTGCCAGCAGCGTCCAGGGGCAAGAGACCCAGTACTTC.

The rearrangement links TRBV29-1 to TRBJ1-4, with unresolved D. Looked up from germline, CDR1 is SQVTM and CDR2 is ANQGSEA. The ends were cut back, 5 bases at V and 0 bases at J, with 13 bases in the middle. CDR3 length: 15 amino acids. In nucleotides, the CDR3 is TGCAGCGTTCGGGGTACGGGGACAACTAATGAAAAACTGTTTTTT. This encodes CSVRGTGTTNEKLFF.

The rearrangement links TRBV27 to TRBJ2-7, with D maybe TRBD2 (6 bases). The CDR3 has 13 residues. The germline V gene has CDR1 MNHEY and CDR2 SMNVEV (reference sequence). V was pared by 3 bases and J by 4 bases, with 10 bases between. The CDR3 sequence: CASSLTRVYEQYF. The CDR3 DNA sequence: TGTGCCAGCAGTTTGACTAGAGTTTACGAGCAGTACTTC.

The V and J genes are TRBV7-3 and TRBJ2-2, with TRBD1 identical over 10 bases. Germline CDR1 and CDR2: SGHTA and FQGTGA. The CDR3 runs 16 residues. The V gene end was trimmed by 4 bases and the J gene end by 4 bases; junction bases not matched to a gene: 6. The CDR3 reads CASSSRQGAITGELFF. Here the CDR3 DNA reads TGTGCCAGCAGCTCAAGACAGGGGGCGATCACCGGGGAGCTGTTTTTT.

This chain links TRBV2 with TRBJ2-7, with D uncertain. CDR1 SNHLY and CDR2 FYNNEI come from the germline V gene. Trimming pared 6 bases from V and 4 bases from J, leaving 7 bases between. The CDR3 totals 11 residues. The CDR3 protein is CASRGLYEQYF. CDR3 bases: TGTGCCAGCAGAGGTCTTTACGAGCAGTACTTC.